This section outlines one T cell receptor beta chain sequence together with its context. Its antigen is still unknown. The data stem from a study of T cells in Graves' hyperthyroidism and ophthalmopathy. Exclusion of a patient resulted from uncontrolled infection, other autoimmune disease, pregnancy or lactation. TCR beta CDR3 sequences were amplified from RNA transcripts. The HTBI primer set was used in a first-round RT-PCR of the TCR CDR3. TCRdb called the multiplex PCR reads again in MiXCR, with one record for every CDR3 protein. This sample has about half a million distinct CDR3 sequences, with around a fifth found just once. The study's findings and limits: Ophthalmopathy, which appeared later, was predicted by the model a median about 6.8 months before onset.

Germline values: CDR1 SGHKS, CDR2 YYEKEE (reference sequence). CDR3 size: 15 residues. V was pared by 2 bases and J by 8 bases, with 17 bases between. The clonotype was recovered from a woman in her sixties or seventies with Graves' ophthalmopathy. The sample was blood. The chain is built from TRBV5-5 and TRBJ2-1; D is possibly TRBD2 (5 bases). The CDR3 DNA reads TGTGCCAGCAGCTTAAGTTTAGCGAAGTGGGATGAGCAGTTCTTC. Amino acid sequence: CASSLSLAKWDEQFF.